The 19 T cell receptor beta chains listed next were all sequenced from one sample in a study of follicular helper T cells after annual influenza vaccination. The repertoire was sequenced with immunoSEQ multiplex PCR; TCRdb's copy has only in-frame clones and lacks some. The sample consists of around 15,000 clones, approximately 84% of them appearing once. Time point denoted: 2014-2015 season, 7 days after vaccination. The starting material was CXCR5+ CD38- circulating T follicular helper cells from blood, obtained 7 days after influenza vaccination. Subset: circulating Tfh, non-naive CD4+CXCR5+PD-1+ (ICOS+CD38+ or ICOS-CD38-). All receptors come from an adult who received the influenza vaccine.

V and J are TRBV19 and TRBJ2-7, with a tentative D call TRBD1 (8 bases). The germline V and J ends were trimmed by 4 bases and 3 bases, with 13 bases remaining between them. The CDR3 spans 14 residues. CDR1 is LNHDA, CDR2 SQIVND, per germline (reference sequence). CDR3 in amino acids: CASSNRGGFYEQYF. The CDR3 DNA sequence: TGTGCCAGTAGTAACAGGGGGGGATTCTACGAGCAGTACTTC.

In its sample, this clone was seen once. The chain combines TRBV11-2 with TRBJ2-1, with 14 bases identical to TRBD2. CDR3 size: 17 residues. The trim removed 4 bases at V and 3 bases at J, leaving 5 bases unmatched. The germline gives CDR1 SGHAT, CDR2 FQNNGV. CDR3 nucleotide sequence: TGTGCCAGCAGCTCCGGACTAGCGGGGGGATTCTACAATGAGCAGTTCTTC. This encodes CASSSGLAGGFYNEQFF.

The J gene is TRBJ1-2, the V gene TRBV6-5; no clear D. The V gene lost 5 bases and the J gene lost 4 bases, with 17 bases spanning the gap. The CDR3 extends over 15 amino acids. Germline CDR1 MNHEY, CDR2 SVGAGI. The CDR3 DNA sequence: TGTGCCAGCAGTCCGACGGGAGGTTCAGTCTATGGCTACACCTTC. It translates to CASSPTGGSVYGYTF.

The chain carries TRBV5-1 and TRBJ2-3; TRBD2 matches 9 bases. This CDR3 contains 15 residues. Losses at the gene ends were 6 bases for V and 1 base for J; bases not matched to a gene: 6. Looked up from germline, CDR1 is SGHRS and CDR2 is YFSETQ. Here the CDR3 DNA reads TGCGCCAGCAATTTGGCGGGAGGGGGCACAGATACGCAGTATTTT. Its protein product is CASNLAGGGTDTQYF.

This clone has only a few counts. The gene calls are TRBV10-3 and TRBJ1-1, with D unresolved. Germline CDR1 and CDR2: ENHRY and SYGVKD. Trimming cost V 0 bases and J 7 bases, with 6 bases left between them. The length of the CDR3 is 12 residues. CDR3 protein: CAISESAFEAFF. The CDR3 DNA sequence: TGTGCCATCAGTGAGTCAGCCTTTGAAGCTTTCTTT.

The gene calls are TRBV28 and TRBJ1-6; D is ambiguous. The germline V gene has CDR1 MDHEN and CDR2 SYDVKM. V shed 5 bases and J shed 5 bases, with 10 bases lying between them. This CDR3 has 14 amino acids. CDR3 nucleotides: TGTGCCAGCAGTCCGGGATCAGATAATTCACCCCTCCACTTT. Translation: CASSPGSDNSPLHF.

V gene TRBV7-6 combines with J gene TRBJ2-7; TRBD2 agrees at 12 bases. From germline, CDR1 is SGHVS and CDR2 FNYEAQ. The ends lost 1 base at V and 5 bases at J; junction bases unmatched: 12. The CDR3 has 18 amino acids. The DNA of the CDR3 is TGTGCCAGCAGCTTAGAACCGGGCCGGACTAGCGGGGTGAACGAGCAGTACTTC. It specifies CASSLEPGRTSGVNEQYF.

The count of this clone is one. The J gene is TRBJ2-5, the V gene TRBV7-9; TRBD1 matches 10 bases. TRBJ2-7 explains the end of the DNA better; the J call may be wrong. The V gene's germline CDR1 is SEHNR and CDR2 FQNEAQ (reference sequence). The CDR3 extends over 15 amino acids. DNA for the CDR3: TGTGCCAGCAGCTTCACGGGGACAGGGGCTTACGAGCAGTACTTC. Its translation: CASSFTGTGAYEQYF.

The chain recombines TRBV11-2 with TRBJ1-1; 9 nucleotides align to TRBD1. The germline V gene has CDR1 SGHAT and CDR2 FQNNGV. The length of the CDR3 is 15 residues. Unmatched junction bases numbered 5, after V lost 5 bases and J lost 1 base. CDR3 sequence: CASSGTGLGNTEAFF. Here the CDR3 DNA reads TGTGCCAGCAGCGGGACAGGGTTGGGGAACACTGAAGCTTTCTTT.

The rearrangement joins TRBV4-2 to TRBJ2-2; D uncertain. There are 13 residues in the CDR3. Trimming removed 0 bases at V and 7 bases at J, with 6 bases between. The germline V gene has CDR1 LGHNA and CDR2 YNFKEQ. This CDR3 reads CASSQESHGELFF. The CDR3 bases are TGTGCCAGCAGCCAAGAATCCCACGGGGAGCTGTTTTTT.

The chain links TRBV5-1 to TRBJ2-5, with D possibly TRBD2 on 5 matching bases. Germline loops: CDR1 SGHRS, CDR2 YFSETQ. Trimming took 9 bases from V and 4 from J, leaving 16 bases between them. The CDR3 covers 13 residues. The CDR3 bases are TGCGCCACCCGATTCGGGAAGATAGAGACCCAGTACTTC. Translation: CATRFGKIETQYF.

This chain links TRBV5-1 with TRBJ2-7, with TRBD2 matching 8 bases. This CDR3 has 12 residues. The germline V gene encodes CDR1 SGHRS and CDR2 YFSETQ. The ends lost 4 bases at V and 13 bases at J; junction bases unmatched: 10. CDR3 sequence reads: CASSDSGGVPYF. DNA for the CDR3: TGCGCCAGCAGCGATTCCGGGGGGGTCCCTTACTTC.

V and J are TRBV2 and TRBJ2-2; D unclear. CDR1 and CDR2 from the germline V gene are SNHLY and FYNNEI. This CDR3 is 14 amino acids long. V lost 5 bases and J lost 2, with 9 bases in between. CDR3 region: CASSTAANTGELFF. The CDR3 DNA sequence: TGTGCCAGCAGTACAGCTGCCAACACCGGGGAGCTGTTTTTT.

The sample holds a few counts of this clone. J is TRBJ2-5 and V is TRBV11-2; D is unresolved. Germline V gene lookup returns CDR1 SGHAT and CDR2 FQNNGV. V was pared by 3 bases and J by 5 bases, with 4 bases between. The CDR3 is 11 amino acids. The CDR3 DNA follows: TGTGCCAGCAGCTTCCAGGAGACCCAGTACTTC. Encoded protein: CASSFQETQYF.

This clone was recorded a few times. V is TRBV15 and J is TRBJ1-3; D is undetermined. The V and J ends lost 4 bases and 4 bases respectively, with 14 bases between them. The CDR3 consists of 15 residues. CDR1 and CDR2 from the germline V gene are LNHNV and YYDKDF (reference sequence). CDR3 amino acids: CATSIEGRWGNTIYF. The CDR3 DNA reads TGTGCCACCAGCATCGAAGGGAGGTGGGGAAACACCATATATTTT. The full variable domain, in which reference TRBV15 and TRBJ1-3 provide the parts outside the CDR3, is DAMVIQNPRYQVTQFGKPVTLSCSQTLNHNVMYWYQQKSSQAPKLLFHYYDKDFNNEADTPDNFQSRRPNTSFCFLDIRSPGLGDTAMYLCATSIEGRWGNTIYFGEGSWLTVV.

CDR3 nucleotide sequence: TGTGCCAGCAGCCAAAGTGCGGTAACCACAGGAAACACCATATATTTT. Its protein product is CASSQSAVTTGNTIYF. The chain carries TRBV4-2 and TRBJ1-3; D gene uncertain. V was clipped by 2 bases and J by 4 bases, with 15 bases between them. CDR3 length: 16 amino acids. Germline values: CDR1 LGHNA, CDR2 YNFKEQ.

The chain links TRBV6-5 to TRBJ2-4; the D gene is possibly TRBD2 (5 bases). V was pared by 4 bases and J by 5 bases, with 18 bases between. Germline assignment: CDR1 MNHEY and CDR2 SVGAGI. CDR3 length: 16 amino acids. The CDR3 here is CASSSGFEGNQNIQYF. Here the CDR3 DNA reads TGTGCCAGCAGTTCGGGGTTTGAGGGTAATCAAAACATTCAGTACTTC.

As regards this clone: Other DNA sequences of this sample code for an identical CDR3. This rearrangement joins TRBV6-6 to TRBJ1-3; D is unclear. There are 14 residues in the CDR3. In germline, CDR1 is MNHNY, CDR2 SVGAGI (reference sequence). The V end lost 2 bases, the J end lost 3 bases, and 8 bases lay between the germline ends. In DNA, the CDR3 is TGTGCCAGCAGTTACGGGCAAGGTGGAAACACCATATATTTT. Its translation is CASSYGQGGNTIYF.

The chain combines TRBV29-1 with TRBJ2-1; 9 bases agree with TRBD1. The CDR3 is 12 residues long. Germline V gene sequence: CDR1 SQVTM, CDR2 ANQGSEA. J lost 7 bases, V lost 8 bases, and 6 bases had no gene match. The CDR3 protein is CSHGTGQNEQFF. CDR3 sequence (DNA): TGCAGCCACGGGACAGGGCAAAATGAGCAGTTCTTC.